This T cell receptor beta chain was sequenced during a study of CD8 T cells in Susac syndrome. Trimming pared 1 base from V and 4 bases from J, leaving 11 bases between. CDR1 and CDR2 from the germline V gene are SGHTA and FQGNSA. This CDR3 is 15 amino acids long. Reverse transcription of roughly 0.5 to 1 ug RNA was performed with random hexamers. TCRdb analysed the immunoSEQ multiplex PCR reads with MiXCR anew, one entry per CDR3 protein. The table lists about 200,000 distinct CDR3 sequences, roughly 94% of them singletons. The sequence came from a human donor in good health. The rearrangement links TRBV7-2 to TRBJ2-1, with D maybe TRBD2 (7 bases). Source material: CD4+ T cells from PBMCs. As DNA, the CDR3 is TGTGCCAGCAGCTTAGTGGGGGGGCTGTACAATGAGCAGTTCTTC. Translation: CASSLVGGLYNEQFF.